Below are 15 T cell receptor beta chains sequenced from a single sample in a study of OX40 agonist ivuxolimab in advanced cancers. Sequencing was performed with immunoSEQ multiplex PCR; in TCRdb, only in-frame clones are kept and a portion is missing. The profile shows tens of thousands of clones, approximately 90% of them singletons. The sample was CD4+ or CD8+ T cells sorted from blood, taken in a trial of the OX40 agonist ivuxolimab. These receptors all stem from an adult with an advanced solid tumor such as melanoma, head and neck, liver or kidney cancer.

The rearrangement joins TRBV27 to TRBJ2-3; D unresolved. Between the trimmed V and J ends, which lost 5 bases and 1 base, there was a span of 10 bases. CDR3 length equals 14 residues. CDR1 MNHEY and CDR2 SMNVEV come from the germline V gene (reference sequence). The CDR3 spells CASSPLSGTDTQYF. Written as DNA, the CDR3 is TGTGCCAGCAGTCCTCTTTCTGGCACAGATACGCAGTATTTT.

The V gene is TRBV6-5, the J gene TRBJ1-6; 7 bases map to TRBD1. From germline, CDR1 is MNHEY and CDR2 SVGAGI. This CDR3 region has 14 residues. J was trimmed by 14 bases and V by 5 bases; bases with no gene match: 12. CDR3 DNA sequence: TGTGCCAGCAGTCTTCGGACAGGCCCCTATGCCCTCCACTTT. Translating gives CASSLRTGPYALHF.

This sequence joins TRBV5-5 and TRBJ1-1; D remains ambiguous. CDR1 and CDR2 (germline): SGHKS, YYEKEE (reference sequence). Deletions cut 4 bases from V and 0 bases from J, with 16 bases between. This CDR3 spans 16 amino acids. The CDR3 sequence: CASSLREGLMNTEAFF. The CDR3 nucleotides are TGTGCCAGCAGCCTGCGGGAAGGGCTCATGAACACTGAAGCTTTCTTT.

This sequence joins TRBV7-6 and TRBJ1-3; D call uncertain. Germline CDR1 and CDR2: SGHVS and FNYEAQ. The CDR3 covers 14 residues. V lost 5 bases, J lost 0 bases, and 8 bases lay in between. The DNA for the CDR3 is TGTGCCAGCAGCGCTGGAAGCTCTGGAAACACCATATATTTT. This translates into CASSAGSSGNTIYF.

The chain is built from TRBV28 and TRBJ2-5; D remains ambiguous. TRBJ2-7 explains the end of the DNA better; the J call may be wrong. The CDR3 spans 14 residues. The V gene's germline CDR1 is MDHEN and CDR2 SYDVKM. DNA for the CDR3: TGTGCCAGCAACCAGGAGTTGAGCTCCTACGAGCAGTACTTC. Residues: CASNQELSSYEQYF.

The chain uses TRBV19 and TRBJ1-6; D is uncertain. The CDR3 length is 11 residues. V lost 8 bases and J lost 10, with 9 bases in between. Germline V gene sequence: CDR1 LNHDA, CDR2 SQIVND (reference sequence). DNA of the CDR3: TGTGCCAGTGGCCCCTACTCACCCCTCCACTTT. Its translation is CASGPYSPLHF. Together with reference TRBV19 and TRBJ1-6, the CDR3 gives the full variable domain: DGGITQSPKYLFRKEGQNVTLSCEQNLNHDAMYWYRQDPGQGLRLIYYSQIVNDFQKGDIAEGYSVSREKKESFPLTVTSAQKNPTAFYLCASGPYSPLHFGNGTRLTVT.

The chain uses TRBV5-4 and TRBJ2-7; D is possibly TRBD2 (5 bases). The V end lost 0 bases, the J end lost 2 bases, and 9 bases lay between the germline ends. In germline, CDR1 is SGHNT, CDR2 YYREEE (reference sequence). The CDR3 is made up of 14 amino acids. In nucleotides, the CDR3 is TGTGCCAGCAGCTTGGGAGGACTTACCTACGAGCAGTACTTC. Translation gives CASSLGGLTYEQYF.

This chain joins TRBV11-2 and TRBJ2-3, with a possible D match to TRBD2 (5 bases). This CDR3 spans 14 amino acids. The V gene lost 5 bases and the J gene lost 0 bases, with 9 bases spanning the gap. In germline, CDR1 is SGHAT, CDR2 FQNNGV. This chain's CDR3 is CASSPGESTDTQYF. Written as DNA, the CDR3 is TGTGCCAGCAGCCCCGGGGAAAGCACAGATACGCAGTATTTT.

This clone was recorded only once. The genes are TRBV28 and TRBJ2-1; D ambiguous. Germline lookup yields CDR1 MDHEN and CDR2 SYDVKM. The V end lost 5 bases, the J end lost 0 bases, and 8 bases lay between the germline ends. The CDR3 totals 14 residues. CDR3 sequence reads: CASSTLSSYNEQFF. As DNA, the CDR3 is TGTGCCAGCAGTACCCTGAGCTCCTACAATGAGCAGTTCTTC.

In this sample, this clone turned up a few times. The genes are TRBV28 and TRBJ1-1, with D maybe TRBD1 (6 bases). The V end was cut by 5 bases, the J end by 1 base, with 11 bases between. The germline CDR1 and CDR2 sequences are MDHEN and SYDVKM. The CDR3 is 14 residues long. CDR3 protein: CASSQGTRNTEAFF. The DNA of the CDR3 is TGTGCCAGCAGTCAGGGGACCCGGAACACTGAAGCTTTCTTT. The full variable domain, its missing parts supplied by reference TRBV28 and TRBJ1-1, is DVKVTQSSRYLVKRTGEKVFLECVQDMDHENMFWYRQDPGLGLRLIYFSYDVKMKEKGDIPEGYSVSREKKERFSLILESASTNQTSMYLCASSQGTRNTEAFFGQGTRLTVV.

This clone was observed a handful of times. The chain joins TRBV10-1 to TRBJ2-5; 9 bases agree with TRBD2. This CDR3 region has 15 residues. The junction had 6 bases not matched to a gene; V was cut back by 3 bases and J by 4 bases. CDR1 and CDR2 from the germline V gene are WNHNN and SYGVQD (reference sequence). The CDR3, as DNA: TGCGCCAGCAGTGACGGTAGCGGGAGTGGAGAGACCCAGTACTTC. Translated, it gives CASSDGSGSGETQYF.

The J gene is TRBJ2-1, the V gene TRBV25-1, with a weak D call TRBD2 (5 bases). The CDR3 spans 12 residues. Germline assignment: CDR1 MGHDK and CDR2 SYGVNS. V lost 6 bases and J 4 bases, leaving 7 bases between the germline ends. The CDR3 sequence is CASSRGYNEQFF. As DNA, the CDR3 is TGTGCCAGCAGCCGGGGATACAATGAGCAGTTCTTC. Full variable domain (outside the CDR3, taken from reference TRBV25-1 and TRBJ2-1): EADIYQTPRYLVIGTGKKITLECSQTMGHDKMYWYQQDPGMELHLIHYSYGVNSTEKGDLSSESTVSRIRTEHFPLTLESARPSHTSQYLCASSRGYNEQFFGPGTRLTVL.

The V gene is TRBV6-5, the J gene TRBJ2-7; 10 bases match TRBD1. Germline values: CDR1 MNHEY, CDR2 SVGAGI. V trimming: 2 bases; J trimming: 6 bases; junction bases outside the gene matches: 4. The CDR3 is made up of 14 amino acids. CDR3 region: CASSYRGQGGEQYF. The DNA for the CDR3 is TGTGCCAGCAGTTACCGCGGACAGGGGGGCGAGCAGTACTTC.

The chain is built from TRBV19 and TRBJ2-7; perhaps TRBD2 as D (5 bases). Germline V CDR1 and CDR2: LNHDA, SQIVND (reference sequence). CDR3 length equals 13 residues. Trimming took off 5 bases at V and 4 bases at J, with 12 bases between the two ends. CDR3 loop: CASSANGDYEQYF. CDR3 coding DNA: TGTGCCAGTAGTGCAAACGGGGATTACGAGCAGTACTTC.

The chain employs TRBV27 and TRBJ2-7; 7 nucleotides agree with TRBD2. The CDR3 covers 14 residues. Germline lookup yields CDR1 MNHEY and CDR2 SMNVEV (reference sequence). V lost 3 bases to trimming and J lost 4 bases; unmatched junction nucleotides: 6. This chain's CDR3 is CASSLRGRIYEQYF. CDR3 DNA: TGTGCCAGCAGTTTGCGGGGGAGGATATACGAGCAGTACTTC.